A selection of T cell receptor beta chains follows, all from one sample in a study of blood T cell repertoires in COVID-19. The repertoire was sequenced with immunoSEQ multiplex PCR; TCRdb's copy has only in-frame clones and lacks some. Found here are around 300,000 clones, approximately 90% of them singletons; the top ten hold 0.95% to 1.2%. Sequencing was done on a sample of PBMCs or T cells enriched from blood (not recorded which). The receptors originated from a woman aged 25 to 45 who had recovered from COVID-19. The CDR3 runs from the conserved cysteine through the conserved F or W. The D gene is left open where the match is weak. Some rows have no size entry. The others give once, few or many, or a class for an expanded clone.

TRBD1 TRBJ1-5 TRBV20-1 many CSASNRDRGEGNNQPQHF TGCAGTGCTAGTAACCGGGACAGGGGTGAAGGGAACAATCAGCCCCAGCATTTT
TRBD1 TRBJ1-2 TRBV19 . CASSWTGTDGYTF TGTGCCAGTAGTTGGACAGGGACCGATGGCTACACCTTC
. TRBJ2-7 TRBV21-1 . CASIPHRDYEQYF TGTGCCAGCATCCCCCACAGGGACTACGAGCAGTACTTC
. TRBJ2-3 TRBV10-1 . CASSELQGRTDTQYF TGCGCCAGCAGTGAGCTCCAGGGGCGAACAGATACGCAGTATTTT
. TRBJ2-5 TRBV5-1 . CASSLEGVRETQYF TGCGCCAGCAGCTTGGAGGGGGTTCGGGAGACCCAGTACTTC
. TRBJ2-5 TRBV30 . CAWSVLAQETQYF TGTGCCTGGAGTGTACTAGCCCAAGAGACCCAGTACTTC
TRBD1 TRBJ1-2 TRBV3-1/TRBV3-2 . CASSQFRQGHGYTF TGTGCCAGCAGCCAATTCCGACAGGGCCATGGCTACACCTTC
TRBD1 TRBJ2-1 TRBV6-4 . CASSETGGPYNEQFF TGTGCCAGCAGCGAAACAGGGGGCCCCTACAATGAGCAGTTCTTC
. TRBJ1-2 TRBV7-3 . CASSFQGYYGYTF TGTGCCAGCAGCTTTCAGGGATACTATGGCTACACCTTC
TRBD2 TRBJ2-7 TRBV5-4 . CASSLASGRINEQYF TGTGCCAGCAGCTTGGCCAGCGGGAGAATCAACGAGCAGTACTTC
. TRBJ2-2 TRBV28 . CASSYQGPGELFF TGTGCCAGCAGTTACCAGGGTCCCGGGGAGCTGTTTTTT
. TRBJ1-1 TRBV28 . CASSLERGQNTEAFF TGTGCCAGCAGTTTAGAGCGGGGACAGAACACTGAAGCTTTCTTT
TRBD1 TRBJ2-1 TRBV7-3 . CASSTGTGLIRDEQFF TGTGCCAGCAGCACTGGGACAGGACTTATTCGCGATGAGCAGTTCTTC
. TRBJ1-2 TRBV9 . CASSVAGGYTF TGTGCCAGCAGCGTGGCGGGTGGCTACACCTTC
. TRBJ2-5 TRBV7-2 . CASSLGLPETQYF TGTGCCAGCAGCTTAGGACTACCCGAGACCCAGTACTTC
TRBD1 TRBJ1-2 TRBV28 . CASSLGTGTGGYTF TGTGCCAGCAGTTTAGGGACAGGGACAGGTGGCTACACCTTC
TRBD2 TRBJ2-3 TRBV24-1 . CATSDQTLAADTDTQYF TGTGCCACCAGTGATCAGACACTAGCGGCAGACACAGATACGCAGTATTTT
TRBD2 TRBJ2-2 TRBV19 . CASNPLAGGRTGELFF TGTGCCAGTAATCCACTAGCGGGAGGCCGCACCGGGGAGCTGTTTTTT
. TRBJ1-6 TRBV9 . CASSVKGDSPLHF TGTGCCAGCAGCGTCAAAGGGGATTCACCCCTCCACTTT
. TRBJ1-1 TRBV7-8 . CASSLVGGNTEAFF TGTGCCAGCAGCTTAGTCGGCGGGAACACTGAAGCTTTCTTT
TRBD1 TRBJ1-3 TRBV7-6 . CASSRQGGNTIYF TGTGCCAGCAGCCGACAGGGTGGAAACACCATATATTTT
. TRBJ1-1 TRBV19 . CASTYSGSSRMNTEAFF TGTGCCAGTACCTATAGTGGTTCATCTCGAATGAACACTGAAGCTTTCTTT
TRBD2 TRBJ2-5 TRBV7-3 . CASSSRLTSGRADGETQYF TGTGCCAGCAGCTCACGCCTGACTAGCGGGAGGGCGGATGGAGAGACCCAGTACTTC